The next 27 T cell receptor beta chains were all read from a single sample in a study of blood T cell repertoires in COVID-19. Repertoires were generated with immunoSEQ multiplex PCR, while TCRdb's copy carries only in-frame clones and drops some. The table lists under 200,000 clones, about 83% of them singletons. The sequenced sample was peripheral blood. The receptor source for this set is a man aged 55 to 70 with acute or convalescent COVID-19.

This chain uses TRBV24-1 with TRBJ2-7, with TRBD1 matching 8 bases. The length of the CDR3 is 15 residues. Germline CDR1 is KGHDR and CDR2 is SFDVKD. Unmatched junction bases numbered 10, after V lost 7 bases and J lost 3 bases. The DNA of the CDR3 is TGTGCCACCAGCGAGACAGGGGTAGGTGTCTACGAGCAGTACTTC. It codes for CATSETGVGVYEQYF.

The chain recombines TRBV6-5 with TRBJ2-7; a possible D gene is TRBD1 (5 bases). Germline V gene data show CDR1 as MNHEY and CDR2 as SVGAGI. V was trimmed by 6 bases and J by 5 bases, leaving 20 bases between them. CDR3 size: 15 residues. CDR3 DNA sequence: TGTGCCAGCAGAGGCCGGGCCCAGGGTAGCCACGAGCAGTACTTC. This codes for CASRGRAQGSHEQYF.

The V and J genes are TRBV12-5 and TRBJ2-5; possibly TRBD2 for D (5 bases). This CDR3 is 16 amino acids long. Germline V CDR1 and CDR2: LGHNT, FRNRAP. V dropped 0 bases and J dropped 7 bases, with 18 bases sitting between them. The CDR3 DNA sequence: TGTGCTAGTGGTTTGGTACGTGGGCGCGGAGGTTTGACCCAGTACTTC. This sequence encodes CASGLVRGRGGLTQYF.

This chain connects TRBV7-9 to TRBJ2-5, with TRBD2 as a possible D gene (6 bases). Germline V gene sequence: CDR1 SEHNR, CDR2 FQNEAQ (reference sequence). V gave up 1 base and J gave up 4 bases, with 13 bases separating them. The CDR3 runs to 15 residues. CDR3 nucleotide sequence: TGTGCCAGCAGCTTAGGACTAGGGTTCCGAGAGACCCAGTACTTC. This translates into CASSLGLGFRETQYF.

The chain has TRBV4-2 and TRBJ2-2; the D gene is possibly TRBD2 (6 bases). CDR1 and CDR2 from the germline V gene are LGHNA and YNFKEQ. The ends were cut back, 3 bases at V and 6 bases at J, with 8 bases in the middle. There are 13 residues in the CDR3. In nucleotides, the CDR3 is TGTGCCAGCAGCCAGGGGGAGGCCGGGGAGCTGTTTTTT. Translation gives CASSQGEAGELFF.

The chain links TRBV7-2 to TRBJ2-3, with D possibly matching TRBD1 (7 bases). The V and J ends lost 4 bases and 4 bases respectively, with 15 bases between them. The CDR3 length is 15 residues. Per germline, CDR1 SGHTA and CDR2 FQGNSA. CDR3 nucleotides: TGTGCCAGCAGCTCCAGGGGGGTTAACGCAGATACGCAGTATTTT. This translates into CASSSRGVNADTQYF.

The rearrangement joins TRBV7-3 to TRBJ1-1; 10 bases are a match to TRBD1. The CDR3 is 15 residues long. J lost 5 bases, V lost 5 bases, and 8 bases had no gene match. Germline CDR1 reads SGHTA; CDR2 reads FQGTGA. The CDR3 loop is CASSLSTGGMTEAFF. As DNA, the CDR3 is TGTGCCAGCAGCCTATCGACAGGGGGCATGACTGAAGCTTTCTTT.

This clone was observed once. The gene calls are TRBV5-1 and TRBJ1-1; the D gene is possibly TRBD1 (6 bases). Germline V CDR1 and CDR2: SGHRS, YFSETQ. V was trimmed by 4 bases and J by 1 base, leaving 11 bases between them. The CDR3 length is 14 residues. The CDR3 nucleotides read TGCGCCAGCAGCCCCGGACAGAAGAACACTGAAGCTTTCTTT. This encodes CASSPGQKNTEAFF. The full variable domain, completed using reference TRBV5-1 and TRBJ1-1, is KAGVTQTPRYLIKTRGQQVTLSCSPISGHRSVSWYQQTPGQGLQFLFEYFSETQRNKGNFPGRFSGRQFSNSRSEMNVSTLELGDSALYLCASSPGQKNTEAFFGQGTRLTVV.

The V call is TRBV29-1, the J call TRBJ1-2; TRBD1 matches 11 bases. From germline, CDR1 is SQVTM and CDR2 ANQGSEA. The CDR3 totals 14 residues. The V and J ends lost 4 bases and 4 bases, in that order; junction bases with no gene match: 5. CDR3 nucleotide sequence: TGCAGCGTTGGGGGACAGGGGGGAGGCTATGGCTACACCTTC. Its translation: CSVGGQGGGYGYTF.

V gene TRBV24-1 combines with J gene TRBJ2-1, with 14 bases aligning to TRBD2. From germline, CDR1 is KGHDR and CDR2 SFDVKD. The V segment lost 5 bases and the J segment 8 bases; nucleotides outside the gene matches: 10. The CDR3 runs 17 residues. CDR3 bases: TGTGCCACCAGTGCCGGACTAGCGGGGGGCATAACACATGAGCAGTTCTTC. Its protein product is CATSAGLAGGITHEQFF.

This chain uses TRBV12-3 or TRBV12-4 with TRBJ1-1, with D maybe TRBD1 (6 bases). V gave up 10 bases and J gave up 1 base, with 13 bases separating them. The CDR3 contains 13 residues. In nucleotides, the CDR3 is TGTGCCACCGATAACAGGGAGAACACTGAAGCTTTCTTT. This sequence encodes CATDNRENTEAFF.

The chain uses TRBV11-2 and TRBJ1-1, with D unresolved. Between the trimmed V and J ends, which lost 6 bases and 2 bases, there was a span of 13 bases. The length of the CDR3 is 14 residues. Germline-derived CDR1 and CDR2 are SGHAT and FQNNGV. The CDR3 sequence is CASRPGGANTEAFF. The CDR3 DNA follows: TGTGCCAGCAGACCTGGAGGAGCCAACACTGAAGCTTTCTTT.

This clone was picked up a small number of times. V gene TRBV5-4 combines with J gene TRBJ1-1; D possibly corresponds to TRBD1 (5 bases). Germline values: CDR1 SGHNT, CDR2 YYREEE (reference sequence). This CDR3 region has 15 residues. Trimming took off 0 bases at V and 5 bases at J, with 14 bases between the two ends. CDR3 in amino acids: CASSLVGSGGTEAFF. In DNA, the CDR3 is TGTGCCAGCAGCTTGGTTGGGTCGGGGGGGACTGAAGCTTTCTTT.

CDR3 in DNA: TGTGCCAGCCACTTATCAGGGGTTGATGGCTACACCTTC. Translation: CASHLSGVDGYTF. V is TRBV5-4 and J is TRBJ1-2, with D perhaps matching TRBD1 (6 bases). V was trimmed by 7 bases and J by 6 bases, leaving 16 bases between them. CDR1 is SGHNT and CDR2 is YYREEE in the germline V gene (reference sequence). The length of the CDR3 is 13 residues.

The J gene is TRBJ1-1, the V gene TRBV15, with a weak D call TRBD1 (5 bases). V lost 0 bases and J lost 1, with 6 bases in between. The CDR3 is 14 amino acids. Germline V gene lookup returns CDR1 LNHNV and CDR2 YYDKDF (reference sequence). This chain's CDR3 is CATSRDRANTEAFF. CDR3 in DNA: TGTGCCACCAGCAGAGACAGGGCGAACACTGAAGCTTTCTTT. The full variable domain, in which reference TRBV15 and TRBJ1-1 provide the parts outside the CDR3, is DAMVIQNPRYQVTQFGKPVTLSCSQTLNHNVMYWYQQKSSQAPKLLFHYYDKDFNNEADTPDNFQSRRPNTSFCFLDIRSPGLGDTAMYLCATSRDRANTEAFFGQGTRLTVV.

This clone was found a few times. The chain recombines TRBV7-3 with TRBJ1-2; possibly TRBD1 for D (5 bases). Germline values: CDR1 SGHTA, CDR2 FQGTGA. The CDR3 sequence is 13 residues long. V shed 5 bases and J shed 5 bases, with 12 bases lying between them. The CDR3 is CASSPDSSYGYTF. Here the CDR3 DNA reads TGTGCCAGCAGCCCTGACAGTTCGTATGGCTACACCTTC.

The chain uses TRBV5-6 and TRBJ1-5; maybe TRBD1 (5 bases). This CDR3 has 16 residues. The V gene lost 1 base and the J gene lost 2 bases, with 13 bases spanning the gap. Germline values: CDR1 SGHDT, CDR2 YYEEEE. The CDR3 coding sequence is TGTGCCAGCAGCTTGCTCGGGGGATATGGCAATCAGCCCCAGCATTTT. It is translated as CASSLLGGYGNQPQHF.

CDR3 amino acids: CASSPGQANTEAFF. The CDR3 bases are TGTGCCAGCTCACCTGGACAGGCGAACACTGAAGCTTTCTTT. J is TRBJ1-1 and V is TRBV18, with 7 bases aligning to TRBD1. The CDR3 sequence is 14 residues long. The V and J ends lost 3 bases and 1 base, in that order; junction bases with no gene match: 2. CDR1 and CDR2 from the germline V gene are KGHSH and LQKENI.

The table lists this clone with a few counts. V and J are TRBV5-1 and TRBJ2-7; a weak D match, TRBD1 (5 bases). Trimming stripped 0 bases from V and 9 bases from J, with 16 bases between. CDR3 length equals 14 residues. Germline loops: CDR1 SGHRS, CDR2 YFSETQ. CDR3 sequence reads: CASSLEGAPFPQYF. The CDR3 DNA reads as TGCGCCAGCAGCTTGGAAGGGGCTCCTTTCCCGCAGTACTTC.

This clone was seen more than once but under ten times. The CDR3 protein is CASSSGQTGYEQYF. In DNA form, the CDR3 reads TGTGCCAGCAGCTCAGGACAGACGGGTTACGAGCAGTACTTC. The rearrangement links TRBV9 to TRBJ2-7; a possible D gene is TRBD1 (6 bases). V was clipped by 4 bases and J by 4 bases, with 15 bases between them. The CDR3 length is 14 residues. Germline V gene sequence: CDR1 SGDLS, CDR2 YYNGEE.

The rearrangement uses TRBV12-5 and TRBJ2-5; D is possibly TRBD1 (5 bases). The CDR3 is 12 residues long. Looked up from germline, CDR1 is LGHNT and CDR2 is FRNRAP. Trimming removed 6 bases from V and 5 bases from J, with 10 bases in between. DNA for the CDR3: TGTGCTAGTGGGCCCAGGGTGGAGACCCAGTACTTC. Translating it yields CASGPRVETQYF.

The J gene is TRBJ1-1, the V gene TRBV18, with D tentatively TRBD1 (6 bases). In germline, CDR1 is KGHSH, CDR2 LQKENI. The germline V and J ends were trimmed by 4 bases and 5 bases, with 17 bases remaining between them. This CDR3 comprises 15 residues. DNA for the CDR3: TGTGCCAGCTCACAGAACGACAGGAGGAGGACTGAAGCTTTCTTT. It translates to CASSQNDRRRTEAFF.

The chain joins TRBV9 to TRBJ1-1, with TRBD1 as a possible D gene (5 bases). Germline-derived CDR1 and CDR2 are SGDLS and YYNGEE. The CDR3 runs to 16 residues. Trimming took off 4 bases at V and 0 bases at J, with 16 bases between the two ends. Here the CDR3 reads CASSRGRGLMNTEAFF. The CDR3 region has the DNA TGTGCCAGCAGCAGAGGGCGGGGGTTGATGAACACTGAAGCTTTCTTT.

The rearrangement uses TRBV10-3 and TRBJ2-2, with TRBD1 as a possible D gene (5 bases). CDR3 length equals 15 residues. The germline V gene encodes CDR1 ENHRY and CDR2 SYGVKD. Trimming removed 11 bases from V and 0 bases from J, with 16 bases in between. CDR3 nucleotides: TGTGCCCTTTCAGCTGGGGCTACGAACACCGGGGAGCTGTTTTTT. It is translated as CALSAGATNTGELFF.

A few counts support this clone. The gene calls are TRBV7-9 and TRBJ1-4, with D possibly matching TRBD1 (5 bases). V gave up 4 bases and J gave up 3 bases, with 18 bases separating them. Germline V gene sequence: CDR1 SEHNR, CDR2 FQNEAQ (reference sequence). The CDR3 consists of 17 residues. CDR3 nucleotide sequence: TGTGCCAGCAGCTCATCAACCGCAGGGACTGCTAATGAAAAACTGTTTTTT. Translation gives CASSSSTAGTANEKLFF.

V and J are TRBV24-1 and TRBJ2-1; D is possibly TRBD1 (6 bases). In germline, CDR1 is KGHDR, CDR2 SFDVKD. The CDR3 totals 12 residues. Trimming shortened V by 4 bases and J by 9 bases, and 9 bases separated the two germline ends. The CDR3 is CATSDLDSEQFF. The CDR3, as DNA: TGTGCCACCAGTGACTTGGACAGTGAGCAGTTCTTC.

The V gene is TRBV7-2, the J gene TRBJ2-3; 11 nucleotides align to TRBD2. J gave up 8 bases and V 5 bases, and 9 bases lay outside the gene matches. The CDR3 sequence is 15 residues long. Germline V gene lookup returns CDR1 SGHTA and CDR2 FQGNSA. As DNA, the CDR3 is TGTGCCAGCAGCCTTAGCGGGGGGGCAGGGGCTACGCAGTATTTT. It translates to CASSLSGGAGATQYF.